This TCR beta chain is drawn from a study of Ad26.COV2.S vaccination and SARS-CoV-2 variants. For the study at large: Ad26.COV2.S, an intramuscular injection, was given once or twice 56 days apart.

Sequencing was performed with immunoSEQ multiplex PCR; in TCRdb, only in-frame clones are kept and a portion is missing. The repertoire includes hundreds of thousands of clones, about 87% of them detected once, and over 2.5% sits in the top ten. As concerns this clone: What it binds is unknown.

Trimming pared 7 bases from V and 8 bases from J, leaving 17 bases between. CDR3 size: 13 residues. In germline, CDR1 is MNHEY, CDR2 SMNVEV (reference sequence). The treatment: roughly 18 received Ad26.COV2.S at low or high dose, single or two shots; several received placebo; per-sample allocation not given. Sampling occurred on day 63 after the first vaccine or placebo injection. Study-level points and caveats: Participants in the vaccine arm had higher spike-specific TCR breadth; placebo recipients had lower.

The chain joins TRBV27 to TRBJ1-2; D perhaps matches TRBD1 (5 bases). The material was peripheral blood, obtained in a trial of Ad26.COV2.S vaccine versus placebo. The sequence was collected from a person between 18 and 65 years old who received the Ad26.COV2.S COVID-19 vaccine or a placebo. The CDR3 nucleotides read TGTGCCAGCACCCCGCTGGGGGGAAGGGGCTACACCTTC. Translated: CASTPLGGRGYTF.